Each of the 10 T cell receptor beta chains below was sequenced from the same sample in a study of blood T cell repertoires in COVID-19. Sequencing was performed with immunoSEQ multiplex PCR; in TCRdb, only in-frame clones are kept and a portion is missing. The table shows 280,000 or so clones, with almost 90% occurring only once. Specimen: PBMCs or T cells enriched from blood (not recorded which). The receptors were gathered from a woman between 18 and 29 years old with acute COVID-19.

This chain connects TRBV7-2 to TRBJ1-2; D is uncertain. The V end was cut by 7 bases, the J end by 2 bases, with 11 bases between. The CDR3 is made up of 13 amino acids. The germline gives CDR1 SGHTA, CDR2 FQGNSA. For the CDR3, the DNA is TGTGCCAGCACAAAAGCGTCAAACTATGGCTACACCTTC. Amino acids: CASTKASNYGYTF.

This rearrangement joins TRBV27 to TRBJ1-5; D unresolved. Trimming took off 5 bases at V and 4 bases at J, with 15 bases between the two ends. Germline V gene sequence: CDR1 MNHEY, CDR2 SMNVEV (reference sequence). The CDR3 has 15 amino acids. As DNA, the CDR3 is TGTGCCAGCAGTCTCGGTTTTTCAGCGAATCAGCCCCAGCATTTT. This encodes CASSLGFSANQPQHF.

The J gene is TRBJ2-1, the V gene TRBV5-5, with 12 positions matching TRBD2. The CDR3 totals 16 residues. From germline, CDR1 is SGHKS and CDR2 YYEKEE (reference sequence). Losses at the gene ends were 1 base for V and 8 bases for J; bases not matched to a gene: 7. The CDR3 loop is CASSLYLAGGRDEQFF. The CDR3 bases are TGTGCCAGCAGCTTGTACCTAGCGGGAGGGAGGGATGAGCAGTTCTTC.

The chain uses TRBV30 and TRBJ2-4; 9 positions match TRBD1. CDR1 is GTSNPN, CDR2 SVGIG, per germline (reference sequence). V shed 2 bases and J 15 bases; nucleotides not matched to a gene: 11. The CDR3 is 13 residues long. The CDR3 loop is CAWSISTGGVGYF. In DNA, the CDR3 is TGTGCCTGGAGTATATCCACAGGGGGCGTAGGGTACTTC.

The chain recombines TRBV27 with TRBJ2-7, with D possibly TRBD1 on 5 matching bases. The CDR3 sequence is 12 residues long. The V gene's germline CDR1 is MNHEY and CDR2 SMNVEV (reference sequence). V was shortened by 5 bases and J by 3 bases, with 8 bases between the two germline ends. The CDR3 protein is CASSTGRYEQYF. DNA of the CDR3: TGTGCCAGCAGTACAGGACGCTACGAGCAGTACTTC.

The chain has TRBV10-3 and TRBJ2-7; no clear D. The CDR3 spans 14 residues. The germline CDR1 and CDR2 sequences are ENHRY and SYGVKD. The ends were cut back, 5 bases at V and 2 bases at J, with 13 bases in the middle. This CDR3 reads CAISTRPQAYEQYF. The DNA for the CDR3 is TGTGCCATCAGTACGCGGCCCCAAGCCTACGAGCAGTACTTC.

For the CDR3, the DNA is TGTGCCAGCTCACCACCGTCGGGAGGGCTTAAGACCCAGTACTTC. Translated, it gives CASSPPSGGLKTQYF. The gene calls are TRBV18 and TRBJ2-5, with 8 bases that match TRBD2. This CDR3 comprises 15 residues. Unmatched junction bases numbered 6, after V lost 0 bases and J lost 6 bases. From germline, CDR1 is KGHSH and CDR2 LQKENI.

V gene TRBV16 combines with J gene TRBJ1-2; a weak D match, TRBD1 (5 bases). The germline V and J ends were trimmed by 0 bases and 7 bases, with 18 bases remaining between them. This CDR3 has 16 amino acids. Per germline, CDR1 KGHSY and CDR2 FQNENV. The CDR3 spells CASSQSHIKGLSGYTF. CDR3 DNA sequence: TGTGCCAGCAGCCAATCTCATATCAAGGGGTTAAGTGGCTACACCTTC.

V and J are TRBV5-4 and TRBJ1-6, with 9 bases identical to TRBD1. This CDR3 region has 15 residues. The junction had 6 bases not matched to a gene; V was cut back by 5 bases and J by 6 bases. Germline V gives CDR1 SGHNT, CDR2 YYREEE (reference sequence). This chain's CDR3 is CASRDGQGSNSPLHF. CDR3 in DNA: TGTGCCAGCAGAGACGGACAGGGGAGTAATTCACCCCTCCACTTT.

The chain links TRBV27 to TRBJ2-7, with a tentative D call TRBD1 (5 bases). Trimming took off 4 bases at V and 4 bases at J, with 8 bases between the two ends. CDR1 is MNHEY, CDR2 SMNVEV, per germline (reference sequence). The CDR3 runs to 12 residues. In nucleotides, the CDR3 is TGTGCCAGCAGTTCGACAGCTTACGAGCAGTACTTC. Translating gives CASSSTAYEQYF.